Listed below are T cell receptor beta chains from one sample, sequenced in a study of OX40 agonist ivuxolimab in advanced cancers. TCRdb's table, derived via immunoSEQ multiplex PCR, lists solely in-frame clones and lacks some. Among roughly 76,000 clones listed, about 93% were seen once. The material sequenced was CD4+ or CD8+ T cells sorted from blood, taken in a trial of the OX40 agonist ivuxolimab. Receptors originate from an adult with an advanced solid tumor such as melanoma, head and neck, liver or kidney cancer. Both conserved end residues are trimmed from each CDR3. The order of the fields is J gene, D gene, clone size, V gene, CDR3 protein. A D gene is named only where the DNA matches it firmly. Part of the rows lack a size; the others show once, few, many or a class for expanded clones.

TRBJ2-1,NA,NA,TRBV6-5,ASSPAGEMYNEQF
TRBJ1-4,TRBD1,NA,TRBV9,ASSDDPGQGDTNEKLF
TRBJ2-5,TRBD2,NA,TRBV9,ASSVGIQRGGPETQY
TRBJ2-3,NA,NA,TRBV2,ASSAKGPRVDTQY
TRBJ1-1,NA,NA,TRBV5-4,ASSWEGTEAF
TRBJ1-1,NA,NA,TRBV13,ASSLGRDMNTEAF
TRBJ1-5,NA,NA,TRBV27,ASSLGGTGEPQH
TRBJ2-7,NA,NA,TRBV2,ASSFGREEY
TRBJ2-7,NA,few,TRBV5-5,ASSYEGVSYEQY
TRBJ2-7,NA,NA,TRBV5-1,ASSAGNYEQY
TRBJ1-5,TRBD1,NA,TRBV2,ASSEARQGAGQPQH
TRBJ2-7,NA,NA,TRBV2,ASSSLEQY
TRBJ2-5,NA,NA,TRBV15,ATSRDRNLAETQY
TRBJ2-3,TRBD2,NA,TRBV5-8,ASSHRTSFSDTQY
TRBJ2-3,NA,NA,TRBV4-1,ASSLWDSTDTQY
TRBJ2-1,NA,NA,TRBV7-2,ASSLVISYTSSYNEQF
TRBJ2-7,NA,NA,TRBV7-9,ASSFTGTDEQY
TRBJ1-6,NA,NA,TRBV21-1,ATWGDLASPELAPPLH
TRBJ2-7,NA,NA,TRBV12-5,ASGLPRTGRARDEQY
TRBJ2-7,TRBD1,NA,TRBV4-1,ASSPNGQGSSYEQY
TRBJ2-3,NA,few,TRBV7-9,ASSLGQPDTQY
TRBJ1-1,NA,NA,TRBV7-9,AVAGGMWDTEAF
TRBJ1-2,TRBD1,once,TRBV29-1,SVVTGPNYGYT
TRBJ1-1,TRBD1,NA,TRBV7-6,ASSERDREGTEAF